These 30 T cell receptor beta chains came from one sample sequenced in a study of cytomegalovirus exposure and HLA in healthy donors. In the PCR, 60 Vbeta and 13 Jbeta primers were used. Only in-frame clones appear in the TCRdb table, and some are missing; sequencing was by immunoSEQ multiplex PCR. In the table there are 160,000 or so clones, 70% to 85% of which are singletons. Sequencing was performed on PBMCs. The origin of the receptors is a man aged 45-65 years in good health and CMV-seropositive.

The DNA for the CDR3 is TGCGCCAGCAGCTTGTCGGGGGACGGCAATCAGCCCCAGCATTTT. This encodes CASSLSGDGNQPQHF. This chain uses TRBV5-1 with TRBJ1-5, with D possibly matching TRBD1 (5 bases). Trimming shortened V by 1 base and J by 2 bases, and 10 bases separated the two germline ends. CDR1 is SGHRS, CDR2 YFSETQ, per germline. The CDR3 loop spans 15 amino acids.

This chain uses TRBV28 with TRBJ2-3, with TRBD2 matching 11 bases. The CDR3 covers 15 residues. Germline CDR1 and CDR2: MDHEN and SYDVKM. Unmatched junction bases numbered 9, after V lost 7 bases and J lost 6 bases. CDR3 bases: TGTGCCAGCACTGGACTAGCGGGCGGGGGGGATACGCAGTATTTT. It is translated as CASTGLAGGGDTQYF.

The chain employs TRBV14 and TRBJ1-5; no definite D call. V was trimmed by 4 bases and J by 5 bases, leaving 9 bases between them. The germline CDR1 and CDR2 sequences are SGHDN and FVKESK. This CDR3 is 13 amino acids long. CDR3 in amino acids: CASSLYRDQPQHF. The CDR3 DNA reads TGTGCCAGCAGCCTTTACCGGGATCAGCCCCAGCATTTT.

This chain's CDR3 is CASRTGGAAGNTIYF. The DNA for the CDR3 is TGTGCCAGCAGGACAGGGGGCGCGGCTGGAAACACCATATATTTT. The V call is TRBV6-1, the J call TRBJ1-3, with TRBD1 matching 10 bases. CDR3 size: 15 residues. Germline V gives CDR1 MNHNS, CDR2 SASEGT. V was pared by 6 bases and J by 2 bases, with 4 bases of the junction left unmatched.

The DNA for the CDR3 is TGTGCCAGCAGCTTCCCGGGACAGGAGGGGGGACCCCAGCATTTT. Its translation: CASSFPGQEGGPQHF. J is TRBJ1-5 and V is TRBV7-9; 8 nucleotides match TRBD1. In germline, CDR1 is SEHNR, CDR2 FQNEAQ (reference sequence). The CDR3 has 15 amino acids. J gave up 10 bases and V 3 bases, and 11 bases lay outside the gene matches.

The chain recombines TRBV14 with TRBJ2-5, with TRBD1 matching 8 bases. J gave up 5 bases and V 5 bases, and 4 bases lay outside the gene matches. The V gene's germline CDR1 is SGHDN and CDR2 FVKESK. The CDR3 totals 13 residues. The CDR3 nucleotides are TGTGCCAGCAGCGGACAGGGCAGGGAGACCCAGTACTTC. Protein product: CASSGQGRETQYF.

J is TRBJ1-2 and V is TRBV6-5; 8 bases fit TRBD1. Losses at the gene ends were 5 bases for V and 4 bases for J; bases not matched to a gene: 3. CDR3 size: 13 residues. The germline V gene has CDR1 MNHEY and CDR2 SVGAGI. CDR3 sequence: CASSGQGGYGYTF. CDR3 in DNA: TGTGCCAGCAGTGGACAGGGTGGCTATGGCTACACCTTC.

The sample holds one count of this clone. The chain employs TRBV20-1 and TRBJ1-1; no clear D. The V gene's germline CDR1 is DFQATT and CDR2 SNEGSKA (reference sequence). CDR3 length: 11 residues. Trimming took off 6 bases at V and 7 bases at J, with 12 bases between the two ends. The CDR3 DNA reads TGCAGTGCCATTCTCCCGGGTGAAGCTTTCTTT. It encodes CSAILPGEAFF.

The table lists this clone with a count of one. The chain uses TRBV9 and TRBJ2-1, with no clear D. V lost 4 bases and J lost 4, with 6 bases in between. The germline V gene encodes CDR1 SGDLS and CDR2 YYNGEE. The length of the CDR3 is 12 residues. The CDR3 DNA reads as TGTGCCAGCAGCTCAAATTACAATGAGCAGTTCTTC. Encoded protein: CASSSNYNEQFF.

The J gene is TRBJ2-7, the V gene TRBV4-3; 9 bases are shared with TRBD2. The CDR3 runs to 14 residues. CDR1 is LGHNA, CDR2 YSLEER, per germline. V was pared by 3 bases and J by 3 bases, with 3 bases of the junction left unmatched. The CDR3 reads CASSQQAGGYEQYF. CDR3 sequence (DNA): TGCGCCAGCAGCCAGCAAGCGGGGGGCTACGAGCAGTACTTC.

The rearrangement joins TRBV18 to TRBJ2-1, with D perhaps TRBD1 (6 bases). The V end was cut by 0 bases, the J end by 0 bases, with 12 bases between. The CDR3 extends over 17 amino acids. In germline, CDR1 is KGHSH, CDR2 LQKENI. CDR3 in DNA: TGTGCCAGCTCACCACCCACAGGGCCTAGCTCCTACAATGAGCAGTTCTTC. Amino acids: CASSPPTGPSSYNEQFF.

As concerns this clone: At one of its ends the junction is not consistent with the germline gene, which may arise from a read error. The chain employs TRBV7-7 and TRBJ2-2, with D unclear. Germline lookup yields CDR1 SSHAT and CDR2 FNYEAQ (reference sequence). The CDR3 has 14 amino acids. CDR3: CASSRSLNTGELFF. The CDR3, as DNA: TGTGCTAGCAGCCGATCACTGAACACCGGGGAGCTGTTTTTT.

The chain carries TRBV10-1 and TRBJ1-5; perhaps TRBD1 as D (6 bases). This CDR3 has 14 residues. CDR1 and CDR2 (germline): WNHNN, SYGVQD (reference sequence). V gave up 2 bases and J gave up 4 bases, with 9 bases separating them. The CDR3 region is CASSEPGENQPQHF. CDR3 DNA: TGCGCCAGCAGTGAGCCAGGGGAAAATCAGCCCCAGCATTTT.

Points on this clone: This CDR3 is also generated by other DNA sequences in the sample. This chain connects TRBV2 to TRBJ1-1; weak D call: TRBD1 (5 bases). CDR3 length equals 13 residues. V was shortened by 2 bases and J by 1 base, with 5 bases between the two germline ends. Germline V gene data show CDR1 as SNHLY and CDR2 as FYNNEI. CDR3 residues: CASSERGNTEAFF. Here the CDR3 DNA reads TGTGCCAGCAGTGAAAGGGGGAACACTGAAGCTTTCTTT. Using reference TRBV2 and TRBJ1-1 for the parts outside the CDR3, the full variable domain is EPEVTQTPSHQVTQMGQEVILRCVPISNHLYFYWYRQILGQKVEFLVSFYNNEISEKSEIFDDQFSVERPDGSNFTLKIRSTKLEDSAMYFCASSERGNTEAFFGQGTRLTVV.

The V and J genes are TRBV10-1 and TRBJ2-1, with TRBD2 matching 8 bases. The V gene's germline CDR1 is WNHNN and CDR2 SYGVQD (reference sequence). This CDR3 has 14 amino acids. V lost 2 bases and J lost 10; bases outside the gene matches: 7. For the CDR3, the DNA is TGCGCCAGCAGTGAGCGGGGGGGCCGAGGGGAGCAGTTCTTC. Its protein is CASSERGGRGEQFF.

The CDR3 reads CASSSRYGYTF. The CDR3 region has the DNA TGTGCCAGCAGTTCCCGGTATGGCTACACCTTC. V and J are TRBV28 and TRBJ1-2; no clear D gene. V lost 4 bases to trimming and J lost 5 bases, with 5 bases between them. The CDR3 extends over 11 amino acids. Per germline, CDR1 MDHEN and CDR2 SYDVKM.

The chain employs TRBV7-2 and TRBJ2-7; TRBD2 matches 14 bases. CDR1 and CDR2 (germline): SGHTA, FQGNSA. The CDR3 contains 14 residues. Unmatched junction bases numbered 3, after V lost 10 bases and J lost 1 base. CDR3 in amino acids: CATGLAGGSYEQYF. CDR3 DNA: TGTGCCACCGGACTAGCGGGGGGTTCCTACGAGCAGTACTTC.

This chain links TRBV5-1 with TRBJ1-4; TRBD1 agrees at 7 bases. In germline, CDR1 is SGHRS, CDR2 YFSETQ. This CDR3 has 15 residues. V gave up 0 bases and J gave up 4 bases; unmatched junction bases: 3. The CDR3 region is CASSLGAGGNEKLFF. The CDR3 DNA reads as TGCGCCAGCAGCTTGGGGGCAGGGGGTAATGAAAAACTGTTTTTT.

This chain links TRBV10-3 with TRBJ2-1; D might be TRBD2 (5 bases). CDR3 length equals 12 residues. The germline CDR1 and CDR2 sequences are ENHRY and SYGVKD. V was trimmed by 11 bases and J by 6 bases, leaving 14 bases between them. In DNA, the CDR3 is TGTGCCTCCCGAAGCGAGGGCAATGAGCAGTTCTTC. This sequence encodes CASRSEGNEQFF.

The V call is TRBV19, the J call TRBJ1-2, with D possibly TRBD1 on 6 matching bases. The CDR3 sequence is 15 residues long. Germline CDR1 reads LNHDA; CDR2 reads SQIVND (reference sequence). Trimming left V 1 base short and J 4 bases short, with 13 bases between. CDR3 residues: CASSIGIQGRYGYTF. CDR3 sequence (DNA): TGTGCCAGTAGTATAGGAATACAGGGACGCTATGGCTACACCTTC. The variable domain in full, completed from reference TRBV19 and TRBJ1-2, reads DGGITQSPKYLFRKEGQNVTLSCEQNLNHDAMYWYRQDPGQGLRLIYYSQIVNDFQKGDIAEGYSVSREKKESFPLTVTSAQKNPTAFYLCASSIGIQGRYGYTFGSGTRLTVV.

This clone appeared once. The CDR3: CASRGQGGYGYTF. Written as DNA, the CDR3 is TGTGCCAGCAGGGGACAGGGCGGCTATGGCTACACCTTC. The rearrangement uses TRBV6-5 and TRBJ1-2, with 9 bases matching TRBD1. Germline lookup yields CDR1 MNHEY and CDR2 SVGAGI. The CDR3 length is 13 residues. The trim removed 6 bases at V and 4 bases at J, leaving 3 bases unmatched.

J is TRBJ1-5 and V is TRBV15, with 10 bases lining up with TRBD1. The CDR3 totals 16 residues. Germline V lookup: CDR1 LNHNV, CDR2 YYDKDF (reference sequence). The V segment lost 5 bases and the J segment 7 bases; nucleotides outside the gene matches: 11. In DNA, the CDR3 is TGTGCCACCAGCCGAAAAGTAGGGACAGGGGAACAGCCCCAGCATTTT. Amino acid sequence: CATSRKVGTGEQPQHF.

The J gene is TRBJ1-2, the V gene TRBV12-5; D remains ambiguous. The CDR3 length is 15 residues. Trimming removed 1 base from V and 4 bases from J, with 13 bases in between. Germline CDR1 is LGHNT and CDR2 is FRNRAP. CDR3 nucleotides: TGTGCTAGTGGTTTGGCCCCCCCCGGCGGCTATGGCTACACCTTC. It codes for CASGLAPPGGYGYTF.

This clone was recorded only once. This chain links TRBV7-8 with TRBJ2-5, with D possibly being TRBD2 (7 bases). The CDR3 totals 15 residues. V was pared by 1 base and J by 5 bases, with 14 bases between. Germline V gene data show CDR1 as SGHVS and CDR2 as FQNEAQ. CDR3 sequence (DNA): TGTGCCAGCAGCTTAGTTTGGGGGGGCGGTGAGACCCAGTACTTC. Its translation is CASSLVWGGGETQYF.

Only one count was recorded for this clone. V gene TRBV19 combines with J gene TRBJ2-2; maybe TRBD2 (5 bases). Trimming left V 5 bases short and J 1 base short, with 11 bases between. The CDR3 sequence is 15 residues long. In germline, CDR1 is LNHDA, CDR2 SQIVND (reference sequence). CDR3 in amino acids: CASSPRGMNTGELFF. The CDR3 nucleotides read TGTGCCAGTAGTCCCCGGGGAATGAACACCGGGGAGCTGTTTTTT. The full variable domain, completed using reference TRBV19 and TRBJ2-2, is DGGITQSPKYLFRKEGQNVTLSCEQNLNHDAMYWYRQDPGQGLRLIYYSQIVNDFQKGDIAEGYSVSREKKESFPLTVTSAQKNPTAFYLCASSPRGMNTGELFFGEGSRLTVL.

V and J are TRBV4-1 and TRBJ2-4; possible D gene TRBD2, 5 bases. The CDR3 runs 16 residues. CDR1 is MGHRA and CDR2 is YSYEKL in the germline V gene. Trimming took off 2 bases at V and 4 bases at J, with 15 bases between the two ends. The CDR3 here is CASSQIGRDTKNIQYF. CDR3 sequence (DNA): TGCGCCAGCAGCCAAATAGGGAGAGACACTAAAAACATTCAGTACTTC.

The rearrangement uses TRBV7-2 and TRBJ2-7, with 11 bases fitting TRBD2. The CDR3 length is 15 residues. Looked up from germline, CDR1 is SGHTA and CDR2 is FQGNSA. V shed 2 bases, J shed 4 bases, and the junction held 4 bases outside the gene matches. The CDR3 bases are TGTGCCAGCAGCTTACTAGCGGGGGGCCCGTACGAGCAGTACTTC. It encodes CASSLLAGGPYEQYF.

The rearrangement links TRBV29-1 to TRBJ2-1; the D is unclear. The CDR3 loop spans 13 amino acids. Trimming left V 7 bases short and J 7 bases short, with 17 bases between. Looked up from germline, CDR1 is SQVTM and CDR2 is ANQGSEA. The CDR3 nucleotides are TGCAGCGCTGCAGAAGCAAACGGGAATGAGCAGTTCTTC. Translation gives CSAAEANGNEQFF.

This clone has just one count. V gene TRBV5-1 combines with J gene TRBJ2-5; TRBD1 matches at 10 bases. There are 15 residues in the CDR3. V dropped 7 bases and J dropped 5; count of bases not matched to a gene: 11. Germline-derived CDR1 and CDR2 are SGHRS and YFSETQ. Here the CDR3 reads CASGQGQGHLETQYF. The CDR3 DNA sequence: TGCGCCAGCGGTCAGGGACAGGGGCATCTGGAGACCCAGTACTTC.

The chain couples TRBV21-1 to TRBJ2-3; TRBD2 is the table's D call, not checked against the DNA. TRBV21-1 is tagged as a pseudogene. The CDR3 totals 14 residues. Here the CDR3 DNA reads TGTGCCAGCCCCCGGACATGGGGGGCAGATACGCAGTATTTT. Translated, it gives CASPRTWGADTQYF.